This T cell receptor (beta chain) was profiled in a study of T cells in Graves' hyperthyroidism and ophthalmopathy (dated by TCRdb to 2018 to 2020). Broadly, across the study: Peripheral blood was collected at initial diagnosis, before any treatment. TCR V-J signatures able to tell the groups apart were searched for in a discovery cohort of 100 patients, of whom around 43 had Graves' ophthalmopathy and around 56 had stable Graves' hyperthyroidism. Prospective prediction of ophthalmopathy was tested in an independent validation cohort consisting of 18 to 20 hyperthyroidism patients and approximately 16 patients who later progressed to ophthalmopathy. The 75 to 100 discovery patients were divided at random into training and test sets in a 7:3 ratio. The study also compared thyroid tissue and blood T-cell repertoires from more than 5 Graves' hyperthyroidism patients. Following sampling, methimazole starting at 30 mg daily was given to hyperthyroidism patients, and high-dose intravenous methylprednisolone was given to ophthalmopathy patients. The paper reports TCR Vbeta CDR3 sequencing of fewer than 150 peripheral blood samples: approximately 43 ophthalmopathy, under 80 hyperthyroidism and 17 progressor patients. What the authors observed across the whole study: Sample size was not statistically predetermined, and investigators were not blinded to group allocation. Most expanded thyroid clonotypes (frequency above 0.001) were also detected in blood, suggesting blood repertoires may reflect thyroid immune responses. In validation, the model predicted progression to ophthalmopathy with 55% to 71% sensitivity and approximately 78% specificity, a median of approximately 6.7 months before onset. A 13 V-J signature model separated ophthalmopathy from stable hyperthyroidism, with roughly 88% sensitivity and roughly 81% specificity in cross-validation and 80%/75% in testing.

A patient counted as having stable Graves' hyperthyroidism if no progression to ophthalmopathy occurred over 18 months of follow-up. The hyperthyroidism patients were between 18 and 65 years old and newly diagnosed, with a disease duration of less than 2 months. The study excluded patients with uncontrolled infections, other autoimmune diseases, pregnancy or lactation. Diagnoses relied on clinical symptoms, serum thyroxine and TRAb, thyroid ultrasound and orbital computed tomography. PBMCs were isolated from about 9 ml of fresh peripheral blood by Ficoll-Paque density gradient centrifugation. Total RNA was extracted using Trizol reagent, and RNA quality was assessed on an Agilent 2100 Bioanalyzer. There are 16 amino acids in the CDR3, from cysteine to phenylalanine inclusive. Left in the record is the CDR3 DNA by itself, 48 bases read in frame from the first base. From the germline V gene, CDR1 is SGHTA and CDR2 is FQGNSA.

This clonotype has only one observation. There is no known antigen for this receptor. Its ends do not fully match the called genes, so a read error is possible. The TCR beta CDR3 regions were amplified from the RNA transcripts. For the first round of RT-PCR on the TCR CDR3, the HTBI primer set was used together with the Qiagen OneStep RT-PCR kit. The libraries were constructed in a second round of multiplex PCR and then size-selected and purified. Paired-end sequencing of the libraries was performed with 100 bp reads on an Illumina HiSeq2000. In the original analysis: SOAPnuke was used to process the raw data, with reads discarded if the reads contained adapters or uncalled bases, had a mean Phred below 15, or lacked an exact constant-primer or identifier match. COPE v1.2.5 was used to merge high-quality paired reads, and clonotypes were defined as unique nucleotide sequences. MiTCR v1.1 was used to align the clonotypes against IMGT TRBV, TRBD and TRBJ reference segments. Only V-J combinations with frequency above 0.0001, covering 99.2% of repertoires, were analysed. A TCS score was defined as the ratio between F50 (clonal expansion) and ExV (chaos), using BLOSUM62-based TCRdist between CDR3 peptides within each V-J. Welch's t-statistics and random forest reduced just over 500 V-J features to 13, which were used in a naive Bayes classifier (R e1071). The similarity between thyroid and blood repertoires was quantified using the Morisita-Horn index. TCRdb reprocessed the public reads (quality trimming at Q25 with fastp, clone calling with MiXCR) and kept in-frame beta chains. Under each unique CDR3 protein, matching rows form one entry showing the most common genes and DNA. It is TCRdb's table, rather than the study itself, that gives the V and J calls and clone size. Counted in this sample were hundreds of thousands of distinct CDR3 sequences; 35% of them appeared once. 31% of the sample is held by the ten biggest clonotypes.

The sequence was obtained from a woman aged 40 to 50 with Graves' hyperthyroidism. The rearrangement combines TRBV7-2 with TRBJ2-5, with 8 central nucleotides matching TRBD2. The sequencing sample was made of blood. For the CDR3, the sequence is CASSLVSGGQQEAQYF. The nucleotides read TGTGCCAGCAGCTTAGTAAGCGGGGGCCAACAAGAGGCCCAGTACTTC. The full variable domain, with segments outside the CDR3 supplied by the reference TRBV7-2 and TRBJ2-5 proteins, appears as GAGVSQSPSNKVTEKGKDVELRCDPISGHTALYWYRQSLGQGLEFLIYFQGNSAPDKSGLPSDRFSAERTGGSVSTLTIQRTQQEDSAVYLCASSLVSGGQQEAQYFGPGTRLLVL.